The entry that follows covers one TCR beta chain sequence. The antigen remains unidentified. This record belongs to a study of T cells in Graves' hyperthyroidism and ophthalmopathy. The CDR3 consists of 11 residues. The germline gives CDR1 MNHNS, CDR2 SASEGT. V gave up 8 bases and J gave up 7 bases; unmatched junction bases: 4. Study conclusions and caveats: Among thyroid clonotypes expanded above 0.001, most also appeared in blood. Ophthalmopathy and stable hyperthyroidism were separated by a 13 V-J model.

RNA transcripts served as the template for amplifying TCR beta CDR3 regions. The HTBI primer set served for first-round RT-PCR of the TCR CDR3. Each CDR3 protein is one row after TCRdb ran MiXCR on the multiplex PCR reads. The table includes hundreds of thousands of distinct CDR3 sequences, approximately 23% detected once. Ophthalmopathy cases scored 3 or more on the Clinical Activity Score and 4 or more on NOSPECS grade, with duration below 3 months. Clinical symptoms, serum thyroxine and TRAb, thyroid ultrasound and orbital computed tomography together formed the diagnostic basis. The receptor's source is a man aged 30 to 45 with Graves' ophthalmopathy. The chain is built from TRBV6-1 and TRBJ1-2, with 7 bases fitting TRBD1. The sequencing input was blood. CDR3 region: CASWGDSGYTF. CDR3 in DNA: TGTGCCAGCTGGGGGGACAGTGGCTACACCTTC.